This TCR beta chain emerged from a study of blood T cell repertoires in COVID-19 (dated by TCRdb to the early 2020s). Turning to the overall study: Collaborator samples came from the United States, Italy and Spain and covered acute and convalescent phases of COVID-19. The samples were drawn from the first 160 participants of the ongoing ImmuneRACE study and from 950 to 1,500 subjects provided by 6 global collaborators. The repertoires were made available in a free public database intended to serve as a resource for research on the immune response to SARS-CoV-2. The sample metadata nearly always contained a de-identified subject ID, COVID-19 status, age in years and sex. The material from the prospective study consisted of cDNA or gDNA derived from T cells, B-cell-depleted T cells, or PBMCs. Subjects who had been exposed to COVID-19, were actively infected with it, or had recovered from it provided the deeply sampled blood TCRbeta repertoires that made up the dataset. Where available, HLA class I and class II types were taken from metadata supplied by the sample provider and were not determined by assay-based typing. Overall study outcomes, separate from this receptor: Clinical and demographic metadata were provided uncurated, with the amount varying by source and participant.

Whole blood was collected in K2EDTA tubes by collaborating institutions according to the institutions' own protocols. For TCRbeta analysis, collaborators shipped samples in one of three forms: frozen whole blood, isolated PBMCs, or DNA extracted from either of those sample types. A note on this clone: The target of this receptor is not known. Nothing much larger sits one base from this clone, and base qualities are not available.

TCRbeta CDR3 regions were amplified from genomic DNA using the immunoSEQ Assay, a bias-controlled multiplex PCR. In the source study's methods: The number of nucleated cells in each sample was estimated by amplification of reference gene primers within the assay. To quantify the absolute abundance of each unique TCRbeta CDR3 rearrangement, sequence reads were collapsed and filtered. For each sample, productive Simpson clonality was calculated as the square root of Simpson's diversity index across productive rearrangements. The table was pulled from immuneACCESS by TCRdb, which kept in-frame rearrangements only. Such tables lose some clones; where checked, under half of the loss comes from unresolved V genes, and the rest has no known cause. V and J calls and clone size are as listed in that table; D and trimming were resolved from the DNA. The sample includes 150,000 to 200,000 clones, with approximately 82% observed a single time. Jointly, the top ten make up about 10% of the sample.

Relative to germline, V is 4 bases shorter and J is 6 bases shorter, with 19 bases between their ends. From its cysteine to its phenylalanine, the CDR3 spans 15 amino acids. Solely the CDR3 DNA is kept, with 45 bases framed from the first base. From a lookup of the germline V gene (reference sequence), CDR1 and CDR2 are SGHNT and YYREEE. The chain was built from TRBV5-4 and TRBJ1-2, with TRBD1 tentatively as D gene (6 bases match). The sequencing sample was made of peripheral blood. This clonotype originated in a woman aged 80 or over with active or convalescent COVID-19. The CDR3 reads CASSPVLRGSDGYTF. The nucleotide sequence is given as TGTGCCAGCAGCCCCGTGTTAAGGGGGTCGGATGGCTACACCTTC.